This TCR beta chain was sequenced for a study of cytomegalovirus exposure and HLA in healthy donors. The sample holds a few counts of this clone. Primers for the PCR totalled 60 Vbeta and 13 Jbeta. The data were produced by immunoSEQ multiplex PCR, yet TCRdb's version contains in-frame clones alone and is incomplete. The table has about 120,000 clones, 15% to 20% seen once. Material for sequencing was PBMCs. This clonotype was obtained from a female donor in good health and CMV-seropositive.

CDR3 nucleotides: TGTGCCATCAGGGGGACAGTCCCCTACGAGCAGTACTTC. It yields the protein CAIRGTVPYEQYF. This chain uses TRBV2 with TRBJ2-7, with 7 nucleotides matching TRBD1. Germline loops: CDR1 SNHLY, CDR2 FYNNEI. With V trimmed by 10 bases and J by 2 bases, 8 bases remained unmatched. The CDR3 has 13 amino acids.